What follows are 7 T cell receptor beta chains derived from one specimen sequenced in a study of identical twins. One entry per CDR3 protein results from TCRdb running MiXCR on the 5' RACE reads. The sample has 200,000 to 250,000 distinct CDR3 sequences; 11% to 15% are singletons. Material: memory (CD45RO+) T cells sorted from blood. All receptors derive from a woman aged 18-29 years in good health.

V gene TRBV11-2 combines with J gene TRBJ2-7; 9 nucleotides align to TRBD1. Germline CDR1 reads SGHAT; CDR2 reads FQNNGV. The CDR3 consists of 16 residues. The trim removed 3 bases at V and 1 base at J, leaving 7 bases unmatched. The CDR3 bases are TGTGCCAGCAGCTTGGGGACAGGGTCAGGGTCCTACGAGCAGTACTTC. Translating gives CASSLGTGSGSYEQYF.

The chain is built from TRBV5-1 and TRBJ1-2; D unresolved. The CDR3 is 13 residues long. Per the germline V gene, CDR1 is SGHRS and CDR2 is YFSETQ. V dropped 1 base and J dropped 3 bases, with 7 bases sitting between them. The CDR3 nucleotides read TGCGCCAGCAGCTTGCTGATTGACTATGGCTACACCTTC. This codes for CASSLLIDYGYTF. The full variable domain, its missing parts supplied by reference TRBV5-1 and TRBJ1-2, is KAGVTQTPRYLIKTRGQQVTLSCSPISGHRSVSWYQQTPGQGLQFLFEYFSETQRNKGNFPGRFSGRQFSNSRSEMNVSTLELGDSALYLCASSLLIDYGYTFGSGTRLTVV.

This clonotype was detected a few times. The genes are TRBV20-1 and TRBJ1-2, with D possibly TRBD1 on 6 matching bases. V lost 6 bases, J lost 3 bases, and 14 bases lay in between. The CDR3 sequence is 13 residues long. Germline V gene sequence: CDR1 DFQATT, CDR2 SNEGSKA (reference sequence). CDR3 DNA: TGCAGTGCCTTCTCCGCAGGGGACTATGGCTACACCTTC. The encoded protein is CSAFSAGDYGYTF.

The chain combines TRBV29-1 with TRBJ2-3, with TRBD1 matching 7 bases. With V trimmed by 3 bases and J by 1 base, 4 bases remained unmatched. Germline values: CDR1 SQVTM, CDR2 ANQGSEA. The CDR3 is made up of 14 amino acids. The CDR3 coding sequence is TGCAGCGTTGACCAAGACAGGGGCACAGATACGCAGTATTTT. It specifies CSVDQDRGTDTQYF.

This clonotype has at least ten counts. The chain couples TRBV20-1 to TRBJ2-7; D is perhaps TRBD1 (5 bases). This CDR3 contains 14 residues. V dropped 1 base and J dropped 3 bases, with 13 bases sitting between them. The germline CDR1 and CDR2 sequences are DFQATT and SNEGSKA (reference sequence). The CDR3 region is CSARGTRADYEQYF. The CDR3 DNA sequence: TGCAGTGCTAGAGGAACCAGGGCGGACTACGAGCAGTACTTC.

The chain links TRBV4-1 to TRBJ2-3; D not resolved. This CDR3 region has 15 residues. Germline V gene lookup returns CDR1 MGHRA and CDR2 YSYEKL. V lost 0 bases and J 2 bases, leaving 9 bases between the germline ends. The CDR3 DNA reads TGCGCCAGCAGCCAAGATGGGCTGTACACAGATACGCAGTATTTT. It specifies CASSQDGLYTDTQYF.

This clonotype was recorded once. The chain is built from TRBV5-1 and TRBJ2-5, with TRBD2 identical over 15 bases. V was clipped by 4 bases and J by 2 bases; unmatched bases: 3. CDR3 length equals 16 residues. The germline V gene encodes CDR1 SGHRS and CDR2 YFSETQ. DNA of the CDR3: TGCGCCAGCAGCGAGGGGACTAGCGGGGGGCAAGAGACCCAGTACTTC. Residues: CASSEGTSGGQETQYF.